This T cell receptor (beta chain) was sequenced during a study of OX40 agonist ivuxolimab in advanced cancers. Blood got drawn at baseline, again on cycle 4 day 1, and then on cycle 7 day 1. Sequencing used immunoSEQ multiplex PCR; TCRdb keeps in-frame clones, though not all of them. The sample carries approximately 62,000 clones, roughly 87% recorded once. The source of this sequence is an adult with an advanced solid tumor such as melanoma, head and neck, liver or kidney cancer. The sequencing here drew on CD4+ or CD8+ T cells sorted from blood, taken in a trial of the OX40 agonist ivuxolimab.

The CDR3 DNA reads as TGCGCCAGCAGCTTGCGCGGGACAGGGGGTTCAAATTCACCCCTCCACTTT. As protein: CASSLRGTGGSNSPLHF. The chain has TRBV5-1 and TRBJ1-6, with 11 nucleotides matching TRBD1. J was trimmed by 7 bases and V by 1 base; bases with no gene match: 7. From germline, CDR1 is SGHRS and CDR2 YFSETQ. The CDR3 consists of 17 residues.